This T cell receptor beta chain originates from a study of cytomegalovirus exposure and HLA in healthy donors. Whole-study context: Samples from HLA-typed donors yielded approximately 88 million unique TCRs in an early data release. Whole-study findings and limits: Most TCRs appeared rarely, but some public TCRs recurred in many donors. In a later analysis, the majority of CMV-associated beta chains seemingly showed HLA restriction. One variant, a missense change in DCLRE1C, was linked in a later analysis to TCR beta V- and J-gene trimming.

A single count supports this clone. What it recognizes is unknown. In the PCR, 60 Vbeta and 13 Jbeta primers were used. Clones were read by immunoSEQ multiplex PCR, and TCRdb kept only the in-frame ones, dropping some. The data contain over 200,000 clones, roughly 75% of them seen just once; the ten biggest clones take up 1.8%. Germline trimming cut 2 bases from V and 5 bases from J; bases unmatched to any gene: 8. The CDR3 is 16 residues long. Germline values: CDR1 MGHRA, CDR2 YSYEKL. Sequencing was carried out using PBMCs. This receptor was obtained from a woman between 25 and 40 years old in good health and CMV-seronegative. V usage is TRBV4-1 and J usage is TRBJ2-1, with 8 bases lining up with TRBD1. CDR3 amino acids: CASSQRGQGRNNEQFF. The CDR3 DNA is TGCGCCAGCAGCCAACGCGGACAGGGCCGGAACAATGAGCAGTTCTTC.